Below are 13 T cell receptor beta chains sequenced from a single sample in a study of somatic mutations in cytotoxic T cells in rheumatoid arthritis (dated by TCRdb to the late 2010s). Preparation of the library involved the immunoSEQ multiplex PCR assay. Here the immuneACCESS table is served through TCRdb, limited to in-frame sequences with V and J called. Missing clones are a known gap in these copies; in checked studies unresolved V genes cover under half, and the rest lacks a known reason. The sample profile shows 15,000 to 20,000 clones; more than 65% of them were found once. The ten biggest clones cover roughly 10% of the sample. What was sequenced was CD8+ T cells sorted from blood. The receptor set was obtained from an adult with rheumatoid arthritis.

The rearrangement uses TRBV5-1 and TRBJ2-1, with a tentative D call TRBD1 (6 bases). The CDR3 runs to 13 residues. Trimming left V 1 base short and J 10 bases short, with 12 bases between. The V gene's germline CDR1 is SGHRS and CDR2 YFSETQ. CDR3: CASSLWTAAEQFF. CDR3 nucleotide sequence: TGCGCCAGCAGCTTGTGGACAGCCGCGGAGCAGTTCTTC.

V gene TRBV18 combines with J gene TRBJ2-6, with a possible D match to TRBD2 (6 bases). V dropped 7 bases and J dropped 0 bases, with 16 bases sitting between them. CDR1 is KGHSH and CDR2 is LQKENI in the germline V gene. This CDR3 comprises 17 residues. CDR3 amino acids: CASFGGRNVSGANVLTF. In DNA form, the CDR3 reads TGTGCCAGCTTTGGGGGGAGGAACGTCTCTGGGGCCAACGTCCTGACTTTC.

Written as DNA, the CDR3 is TGTGCCAGCAGCGTAGCTTGGGGGGCTGAAGCTTTCTTT. Its protein is CASSVAWGAEAFF. The rearrangement joins TRBV9 to TRBJ1-1, with TRBD1 as a possible D gene (5 bases). V was clipped by 0 bases and J by 6 bases, with 9 bases between them. Germline CDR1 and CDR2: SGDLS and YYNGEE. This CDR3 is built from 13 residues.

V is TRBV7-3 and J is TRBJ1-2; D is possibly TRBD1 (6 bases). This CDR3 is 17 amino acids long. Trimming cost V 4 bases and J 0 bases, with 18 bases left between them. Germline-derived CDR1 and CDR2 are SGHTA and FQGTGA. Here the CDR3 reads CASSYGAWDKTNYGYTF. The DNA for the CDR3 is TGTGCCAGCAGCTATGGGGCATGGGACAAAACTAACTATGGCTACACCTTC.

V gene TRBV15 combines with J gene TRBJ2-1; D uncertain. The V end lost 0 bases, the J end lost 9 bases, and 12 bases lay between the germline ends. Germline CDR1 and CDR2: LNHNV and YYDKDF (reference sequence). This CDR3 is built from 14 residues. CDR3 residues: CATSREKGIGEQFF. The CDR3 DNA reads TGTGCCACCAGCAGAGAGAAAGGGATCGGTGAGCAGTTCTTC.

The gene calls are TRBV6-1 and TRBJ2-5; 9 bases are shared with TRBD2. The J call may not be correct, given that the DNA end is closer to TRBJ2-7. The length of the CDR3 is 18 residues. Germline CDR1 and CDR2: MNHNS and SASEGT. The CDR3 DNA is TGTGCCAGCAGTGAATGGAGTAGCGGGAGATCGCTACGGTACGAGCAGTACTTC. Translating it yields CASSEWSSGRSLRYEQYF.

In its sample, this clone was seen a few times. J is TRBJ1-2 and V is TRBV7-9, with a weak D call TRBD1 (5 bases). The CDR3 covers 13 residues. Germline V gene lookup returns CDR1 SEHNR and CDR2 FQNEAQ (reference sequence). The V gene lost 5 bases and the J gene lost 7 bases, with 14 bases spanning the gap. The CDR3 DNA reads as TGTGCCAGCAGCCCTCCAGGGTTCCCTGGCTACACCTTC. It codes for CASSPPGFPGYTF.

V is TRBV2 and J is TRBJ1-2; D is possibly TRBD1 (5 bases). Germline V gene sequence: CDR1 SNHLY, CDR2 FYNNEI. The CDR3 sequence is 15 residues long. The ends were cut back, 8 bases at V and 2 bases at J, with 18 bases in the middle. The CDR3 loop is CASGGVREENYGYTF. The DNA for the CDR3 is TGTGCCAGCGGGGGGGTTCGGGAAGAAAACTATGGCTACACCTTC.

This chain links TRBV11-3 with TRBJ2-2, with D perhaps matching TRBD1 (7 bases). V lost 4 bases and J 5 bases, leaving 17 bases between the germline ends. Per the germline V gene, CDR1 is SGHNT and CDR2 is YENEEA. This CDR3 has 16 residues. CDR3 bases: TGTGCCAGCAGCTCCACAGGGGACTTAAGGACCGGGGAGCTGTTTTTT. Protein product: CASSSTGDLRTGELFF. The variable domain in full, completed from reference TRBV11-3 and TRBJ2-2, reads EAGVVQSPRYKIIEKKQPVAFWCNPISGHNTLYWYLQNLGQGPELLIRYENEEAVDDSQLPKDRFSAERLKGVDSTLKIQPAELGDSAVYLCASSSTGDLRTGELFFGEGSRLTVL.

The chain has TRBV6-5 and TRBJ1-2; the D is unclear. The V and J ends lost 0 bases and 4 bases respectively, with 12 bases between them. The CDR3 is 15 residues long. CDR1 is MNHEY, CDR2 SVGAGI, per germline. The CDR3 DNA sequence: TGTGCCAGCAGTTACTCGAAAAACAGTGCCTATGGCTACACCTTC. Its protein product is CASSYSKNSAYGYTF.

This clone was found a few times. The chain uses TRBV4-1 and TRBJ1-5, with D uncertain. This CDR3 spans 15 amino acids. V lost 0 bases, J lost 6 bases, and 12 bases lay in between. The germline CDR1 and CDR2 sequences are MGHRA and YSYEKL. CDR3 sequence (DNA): TGCGCCAGCAGCCAAGATCTAAGGGCAGGTCAGCCCCAGCATTTT. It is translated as CASSQDLRAGQPQHF.

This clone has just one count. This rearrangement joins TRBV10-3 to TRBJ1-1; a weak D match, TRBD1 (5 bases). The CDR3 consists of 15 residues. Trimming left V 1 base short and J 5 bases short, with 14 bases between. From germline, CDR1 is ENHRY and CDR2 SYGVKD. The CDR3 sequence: CAISEYIGADTEAFF. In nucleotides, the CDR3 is TGTGCCATCAGTGAGTATATCGGGGCTGATACTGAAGCTTTCTTT.

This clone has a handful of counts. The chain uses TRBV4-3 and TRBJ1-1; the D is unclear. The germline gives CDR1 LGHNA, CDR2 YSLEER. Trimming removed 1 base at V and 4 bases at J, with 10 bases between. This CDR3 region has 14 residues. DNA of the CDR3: TGCGCCAGCAGCCAAGGATACGGCCCCACTGAAGCTTTCTTT. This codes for CASSQGYGPTEAFF.